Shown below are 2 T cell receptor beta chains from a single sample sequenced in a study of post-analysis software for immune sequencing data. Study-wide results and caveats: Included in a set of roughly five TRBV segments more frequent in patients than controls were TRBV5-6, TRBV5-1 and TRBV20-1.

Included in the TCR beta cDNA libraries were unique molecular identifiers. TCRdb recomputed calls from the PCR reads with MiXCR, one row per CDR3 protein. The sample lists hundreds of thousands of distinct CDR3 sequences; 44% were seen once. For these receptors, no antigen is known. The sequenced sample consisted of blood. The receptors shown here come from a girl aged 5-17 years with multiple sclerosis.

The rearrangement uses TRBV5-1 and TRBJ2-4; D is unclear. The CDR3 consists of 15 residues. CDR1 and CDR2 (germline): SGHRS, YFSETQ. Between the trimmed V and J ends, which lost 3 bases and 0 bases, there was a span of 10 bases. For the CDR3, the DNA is TGCGCCAGCAGCTGGAACAGCAAAGCCAAAAACATTCAGTACTTC. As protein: CASSWNSKAKNIQYF.

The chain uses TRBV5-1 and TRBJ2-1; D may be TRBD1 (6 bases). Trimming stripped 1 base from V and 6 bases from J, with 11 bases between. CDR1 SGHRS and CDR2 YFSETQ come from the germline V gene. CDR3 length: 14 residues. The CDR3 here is CASSLPGGPNEQFF. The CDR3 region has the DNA TGCGCCAGCAGCTTGCCTGGGGGCCCCAATGAGCAGTTCTTC.